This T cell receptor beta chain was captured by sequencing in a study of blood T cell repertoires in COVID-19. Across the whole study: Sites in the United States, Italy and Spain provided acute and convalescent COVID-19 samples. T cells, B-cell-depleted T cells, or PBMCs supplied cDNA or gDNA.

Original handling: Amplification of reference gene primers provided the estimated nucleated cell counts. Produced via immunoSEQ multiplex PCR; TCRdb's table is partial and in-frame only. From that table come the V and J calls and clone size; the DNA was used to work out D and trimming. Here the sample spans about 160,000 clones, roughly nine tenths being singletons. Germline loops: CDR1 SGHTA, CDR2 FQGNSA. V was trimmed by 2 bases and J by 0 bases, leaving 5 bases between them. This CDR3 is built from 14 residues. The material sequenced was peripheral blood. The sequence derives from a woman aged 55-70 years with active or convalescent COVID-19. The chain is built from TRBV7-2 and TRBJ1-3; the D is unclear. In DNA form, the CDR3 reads TGTGCCAGCAGCTTAATGAGCTCTGGAAACACCATATATTTT. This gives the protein CASSLMSSGNTIYF. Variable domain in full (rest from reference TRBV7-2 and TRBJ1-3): GAGVSQSPSNKVTEKGKDVELRCDPISGHTALYWYRQSLGQGLEFLIYFQGNSAPDKSGLPSDRFSAERTGGSVSTLTIQRTQQEDSAVYLCASSLMSSGNTIYFGEGSWLTVV.